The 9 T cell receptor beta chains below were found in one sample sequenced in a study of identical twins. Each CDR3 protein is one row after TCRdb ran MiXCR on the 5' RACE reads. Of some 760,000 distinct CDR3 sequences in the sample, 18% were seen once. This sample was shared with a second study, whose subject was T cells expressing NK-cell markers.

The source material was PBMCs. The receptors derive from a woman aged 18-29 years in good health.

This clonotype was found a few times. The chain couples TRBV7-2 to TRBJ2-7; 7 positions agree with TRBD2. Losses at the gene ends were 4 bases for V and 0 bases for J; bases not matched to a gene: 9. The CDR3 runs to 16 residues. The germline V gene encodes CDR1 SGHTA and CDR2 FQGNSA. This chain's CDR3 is CASSSGGGGYSYEQYF. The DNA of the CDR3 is TGTGCCAGCAGCTCGGGAGGAGGCGGCTACTCCTACGAGCAGTACTTC.

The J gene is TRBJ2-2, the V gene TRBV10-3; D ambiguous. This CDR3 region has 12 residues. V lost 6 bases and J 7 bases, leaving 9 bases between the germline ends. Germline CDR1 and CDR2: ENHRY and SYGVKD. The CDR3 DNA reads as TGTGCCATCAGGGTCACGAGCGGGGAGCTGTTTTTT. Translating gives CAIRVTSGELFF.

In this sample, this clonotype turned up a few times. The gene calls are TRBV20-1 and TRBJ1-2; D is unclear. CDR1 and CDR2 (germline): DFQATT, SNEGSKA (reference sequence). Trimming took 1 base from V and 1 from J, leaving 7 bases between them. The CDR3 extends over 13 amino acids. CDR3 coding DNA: TGCAGTGCTAGAGGCCGGCTTAACTATGGCTACACCTTC. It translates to CSARGRLNYGYTF.

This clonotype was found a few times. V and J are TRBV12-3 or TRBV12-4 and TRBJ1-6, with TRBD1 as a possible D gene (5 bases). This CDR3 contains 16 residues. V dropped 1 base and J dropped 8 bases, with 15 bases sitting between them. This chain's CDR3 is CASSLGAGARDSPLHF. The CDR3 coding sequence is TGTGCCAGCAGTTTAGGGGCTGGGGCCAGGGATTCACCCCTCCACTTT.

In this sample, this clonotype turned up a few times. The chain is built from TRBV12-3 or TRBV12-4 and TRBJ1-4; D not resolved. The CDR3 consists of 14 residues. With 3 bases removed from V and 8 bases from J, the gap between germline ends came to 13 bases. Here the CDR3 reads CASSFLTGGEKLFF. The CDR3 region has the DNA TGTGCCAGCAGTTTCCTTACCGGAGGGGAAAAACTGTTTTTT.

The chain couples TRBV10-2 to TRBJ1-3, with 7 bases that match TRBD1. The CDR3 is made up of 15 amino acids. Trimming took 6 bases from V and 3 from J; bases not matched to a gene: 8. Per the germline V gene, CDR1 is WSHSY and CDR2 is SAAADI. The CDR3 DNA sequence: TGCGCCAGCAGCGAAAGACAGGGATTTGGAAACACCATATATTTT. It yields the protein CASSERQGFGNTIYF.

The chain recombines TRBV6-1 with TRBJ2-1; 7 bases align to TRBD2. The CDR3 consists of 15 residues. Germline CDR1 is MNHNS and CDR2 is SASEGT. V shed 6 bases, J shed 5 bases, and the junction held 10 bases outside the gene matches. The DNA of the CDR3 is TGTGCCAGCAGCCCCGTGGCGGGAGTCCACAATGAGCAGTTCTTC. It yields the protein CASSPVAGVHNEQFF.

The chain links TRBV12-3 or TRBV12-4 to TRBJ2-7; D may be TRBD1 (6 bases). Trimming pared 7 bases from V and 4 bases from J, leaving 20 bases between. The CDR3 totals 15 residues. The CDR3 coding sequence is TGTGCCAGCACCCCCTCCCGACAGGCCTGGTACGAGCAGTACTTC. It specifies CASTPSRQAWYEQYF.

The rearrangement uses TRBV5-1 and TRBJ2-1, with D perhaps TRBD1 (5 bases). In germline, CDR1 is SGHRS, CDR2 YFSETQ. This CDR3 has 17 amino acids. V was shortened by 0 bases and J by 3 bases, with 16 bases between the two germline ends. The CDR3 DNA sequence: TGCGCCAGCAGCTTGGATGGTCTAGGGGTGGGCTACAATGAGCAGTTCTTC. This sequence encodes CASSLDGLGVGYNEQFF.